The present TCR beta chain was sequenced within a study of radiotherapy plus CTLA-4 blockade in lung cancer. J gave up 1 base and V 4 bases, and 1 base lay outside the gene matches. The CDR3 sequence is 16 residues long. Germline V CDR1 and CDR2: MNHNY, SVGAGI (reference sequence). On this clone: What it binds is unknown.

The method was immunoSEQ multiplex PCR; TCRdb's version includes in-frame clones alone and lacks a portion of them. This table has 40,000 or so clones, 80% to 90% appearing once. Findings and caveats of the study: After treatment with radiotherapy plus ipilimumab, TCR clones that came from the tumor expanded in blood. The authors reported that early blood T cell clone dynamics, with interferon-beta, best predicted response.

This chain connects TRBV6-6 to TRBJ2-7; 16 nucleotides agree with TRBD2. The TCR comes from a human donor with non-small cell lung cancer whose response to radiotherapy plus ipilimumab could not be evaluated. Sequencing used peripheral blood, obtained from a patient treated with radiotherapy plus ipilimumab. CDR3 in amino acids: CASSLGLAGGSYEQYF. The CDR3 region has the DNA TGTGCCAGCAGTTTGGGACTAGCGGGGGGGTCCTACGAGCAGTACTTC.